The 21 T cell receptor beta chains in this list originate from one sample, sequenced in a study of T cell responses to AZD1222 COVID-19 vaccine. Assay used: immunoSEQ multiplex PCR; TCRdb lists only in-frame clones, some missing. The data hold 100,000 or so clones, with approximately 87% observed a single time. Sequenced here: peripheral blood, sampled on day 0 of AZD1222 vaccination. These receptors were obtained from an adult in good health.

The chain uses TRBV6-5 and TRBJ1-5, with 8 bases aligning to TRBD1. The CDR3 spans 14 residues. Germline values: CDR1 MNHEY, CDR2 SVGAGI. V dropped 6 bases and J dropped 9; count of bases not matched to a gene: 10. The CDR3 DNA reads TGTGCCAGCAGCAGGGACAGGTACGCGTGGCCCCAGCATTTT. Residues: CASSRDRYAWPQHF.

The table lists this clone with a few counts. The rearrangement uses TRBV7-9 and TRBJ1-2; D uncertain. V lost 6 bases and J 8 bases, leaving 19 bases between the germline ends. The germline gives CDR1 SEHNR, CDR2 FQNEAQ (reference sequence). The CDR3 is 14 amino acids. The CDR3 reads CASSSTLEEGGYTF. The CDR3 bases are TGTGCCAGCAGTTCTACGTTGGAAGAAGGAGGCTACACCTTC.

The chain uses TRBV20-1 and TRBJ2-1; no firm D call. Trimming shortened V by 3 bases and J by 8 bases, and 11 bases separated the two germline ends. The germline V gene encodes CDR1 DFQATT and CDR2 SNEGSKA (reference sequence). This CDR3 has 12 amino acids. CDR3 residues: CSASSRTDEQFF. DNA for the CDR3: TGCAGTGCTAGTTCTAGAACGGATGAGCAGTTCTTC.

This clone was found once. The V gene is TRBV7-9, the J gene TRBJ1-3; 7 bases line up with TRBD1. The CDR3 sequence is 14 residues long. V was pared by 4 bases and J by 4 bases, with 4 bases of the junction left unmatched. Per germline, CDR1 SEHNR and CDR2 FQNEAQ (reference sequence). The CDR3 here is CASSSGTVGNTIYF. CDR3 nucleotide sequence: TGTGCCAGCAGCTCGGGGACAGTCGGAAACACCATATATTTT.

CDR3: CASTRGGPTDTQYF. DNA of the CDR3: TGTGCCAGCACTCGCGGGGGCCCCACAGATACGCAGTATTTT. The chain joins TRBV6-5 to TRBJ2-3; D possibly corresponds to TRBD2 (7 bases). This CDR3 has 14 residues. V lost 7 bases and J 2 bases, leaving 13 bases between the germline ends. Germline CDR1 is MNHEY and CDR2 is SVGAGI.

The genes are TRBV28 and TRBJ1-3, with D perhaps TRBD1 (5 bases). Between the trimmed V and J ends, which lost 6 bases and 0 bases, there was a span of 18 bases. From germline, CDR1 is MDHEN and CDR2 SYDVKM. CDR3 size: 17 residues. CDR3 loop: CASRTGTGYFSGNTIYF. CDR3 bases: TGTGCCAGCAGGACCGGGACGGGTTACTTCTCTGGAAACACCATATATTTT.

The chain links TRBV30 to TRBJ1-1, with unresolved D. Germline CDR1 is GTSNPN and CDR2 is SVGIG (reference sequence). The CDR3 is 12 residues long. The V end was cut by 5 bases, the J end by 1 base, with 8 bases between. The CDR3, as DNA: TGTGCCTGGGATGACGGGAACACTGAAGCTTTCTTT. Its translation is CAWDDGNTEAFF.

The chain links TRBV24-1 to TRBJ2-3; maybe TRBD2 (6 bases). Germline V lookup: CDR1 KGHDR, CDR2 SFDVKD. This CDR3 is 15 amino acids long. V was shortened by 1 base and J by 0 bases, with 7 bases between the two germline ends. CDR3 coding DNA: TGTGCCACCAGTGATTTAGGAGGGAGCACAGATACGCAGTATTTT. It is translated as CATSDLGGSTDTQYF.

This chain connects TRBV5-6 to TRBJ1-4; D may be TRBD1 (5 bases). The CDR3 loop spans 14 amino acids. Germline loops: CDR1 SGHDT, CDR2 YYEEEE. V shed 0 bases and J shed 7 bases, with 10 bases lying between them. CDR3: CASSLVGTGEKLFF. The CDR3 region has the DNA TGTGCCAGCAGCTTGGTTGGAACAGGTGAAAAACTGTTTTTT.

The V call is TRBV6-2 or TRBV6-3, the J call TRBJ1-6; TRBD1 matches at 7 bases. The trim removed 6 bases at V and 10 bases at J, leaving 0 bases unmatched. Germline assignment: CDR1 MNHEY and CDR2 SVGEGT. There are 11 residues in the CDR3. The CDR3 spells CASSRGSPLHF. DNA of the CDR3: TGTGCCAGCAGCAGGGGGTCACCCCTCCACTTT.

CDR3 in amino acids: CASSYKGEWRETQYF. CDR3 nucleotides: TGTGCCAGCAGTTATAAGGGGGAATGGAGAGAGACCCAGTACTTC. The chain employs TRBV6-5 and TRBJ2-5; possibly TRBD1 for D (6 bases). The ends were cut back, 3 bases at V and 4 bases at J, with 15 bases in the middle. This CDR3 has 15 residues. Germline CDR1 is MNHEY and CDR2 is SVGAGI.

This clone was counted a few times. This chain links TRBV7-2 with TRBJ1-2; D is possibly TRBD1 (6 bases). The V gene lost 4 bases and the J gene lost 2 bases, with 8 bases spanning the gap. This CDR3 is 13 amino acids long. Per the germline V gene, CDR1 is SGHTA and CDR2 is FQGNSA. CDR3 protein: CASSSQGNYGYTF. The DNA for the CDR3 is TGTGCCAGCAGCTCACAGGGAAACTATGGCTACACCTTC.

This chain connects TRBV7-6 to TRBJ2-5, with 12 bases fitting TRBD2. CDR3 length: 17 amino acids. After removal of 1 base from V and 4 bases from J, the junction contained 7 bases not matched to a gene. CDR1 and CDR2 (germline): SGHVS, FNYEAQ. The CDR3 loop is CASSLGTSGVSGETQYF. CDR3 in DNA: TGTGCCAGCAGCTTAGGGACTAGCGGGGTTTCAGGAGAGACCCAGTACTTC.

The CDR3 nucleotides read TGTGCCACCTCCGGGGGACAGGTCAATCAGCCCCAGCATTTT. As protein: CATSGGQVNQPQHF. This chain joins TRBV10-3 and TRBJ1-5; 8 nucleotides agree with TRBD1. The CDR3 consists of 14 residues. In germline, CDR1 is ENHRY, CDR2 SYGVKD. V gave up 10 bases and J gave up 3 bases; unmatched junction bases: 8.

The rearrangement links TRBV5-1 to TRBJ1-6; D might be TRBD1 (5 bases). V gave up 0 bases and J gave up 6 bases, with 10 bases separating them. Germline lookup yields CDR1 SGHRS and CDR2 YFSETQ. The CDR3 has 15 residues. The CDR3: CASSLAGGLNSPLHF. The CDR3 DNA reads as TGCGCCAGCAGCTTGGCCGGGGGACTTAATTCACCCCTCCACTTT.

This clone was seen more than once but under ten times. The chain employs TRBV7-2 and TRBJ1-2; 8 bases fit TRBD1. Germline trimming cut 3 bases from V and 6 bases from J; bases unmatched to any gene: 6. The CDR3 has 14 residues. The germline CDR1 and CDR2 sequences are SGHTA and FQGNSA. The CDR3 bases are TGTGCCAGCAGCTTTACAGGGGGTGGAAATGGCTACACCTTC. Encoded protein: CASSFTGGGNGYTF.

The chain is built from TRBV3-1 (or the pseudogene TRBV3-2) and TRBJ1-2; a weak D match, TRBD1 (5 bases). The CDR3 covers 14 residues. V was pared by 2 bases and J by 7 bases, with 14 bases between. In germline, CDR1 is LGHDT, CDR2 YNNKEL (reference sequence). CDR3 region: CASSQPTRDLGYTF. The DNA of the CDR3 is TGTGCCAGCAGCCAACCTACCCGGGACCTTGGCTACACCTTC.

The genes are TRBV27 and TRBJ1-6; no definite D call. The germline CDR1 and CDR2 sequences are MNHEY and SMNVEV (reference sequence). V shed 6 bases and J shed 6 bases, with 12 bases lying between them. The CDR3 runs to 14 residues. As DNA, the CDR3 is TGTGCCAGCAGCGTAGTTTTCGGTAATTCACCCCTCCACTTT. Amino acid sequence: CASSVVFGNSPLHF.

This clone showed up just a few times. The chain employs TRBV6-2 or TRBV6-3 and TRBJ1-5, with D unclear. Germline V gives CDR1 MNHEY, CDR2 SVGEGT. This CDR3 region has 15 residues. V lost 2 bases and J 2 bases, leaving 10 bases between the germline ends. The CDR3: CASSYVLGGNQPQHF. CDR3 DNA: TGTGCCAGCAGTTACGTCTTGGGAGGCAATCAGCCCCAGCATTTT.

The chain couples TRBV2 to TRBJ1-1; a weak D match, TRBD1 (5 bases). Deletions cut 4 bases from V and 0 bases from J, with 6 bases between. The length of the CDR3 is 13 residues. Germline V gives CDR1 SNHLY, CDR2 FYNNEI. The CDR3 region has the DNA TGTGCCAGCAGTGGACAGCTGAACACTGAAGCTTTCTTT. It codes for CASSGQLNTEAFF.

The J gene is TRBJ1-5, the V gene TRBV6-2 or TRBV6-3; 7 positions match TRBD1. The CDR3 consists of 19 residues. Germline trimming cut 0 bases from V and 0 bases from J; bases unmatched to any gene: 11. Germline lookup yields CDR1 MNHEY and CDR2 SVGEGT. CDR3 in amino acids: CASSYSDRPRGYSNQPQHF. The CDR3 bases are TGTGCCAGCAGTTACTCGGACAGGCCCCGAGGTTATAGCAATCAGCCCCAGCATTTT.